A single count supports the clone carrying this TCR beta chain. These data come from a study of blood T cell repertoires in COVID-19. Across the study: COVID-19 samples from acute and convalescent phases originated in the United States, Italy and Spain. Sources were T cells, B-cell-depleted T cells, or PBMCs; the material itself was cDNA or gDNA.

CDR3 length equals 14 residues. Trimming took 4 bases from V and 3 from J, leaving 13 bases between them. From germline, CDR1 is SGHDN and CDR2 FVKESK. In the original analysis: Amplifying reference gene primers gave estimates of nucleated cell counts. Produced via immunoSEQ multiplex PCR; TCRdb's table is partial and in-frame only. That table furnishes V, J and clone size, whereas the DNA furnished D and trimming. The table records about 220,000 clones, around 81% of them present only once. The rearrangement links TRBV14 to TRBJ2-7, with a weak D call TRBD2 (5 bases). The TCR was taken from a woman aged 30 to 39 who had recovered from COVID-19. The sample was peripheral blood. CDR3 sequence: CASSPTGVDYEQYF. In DNA, the CDR3 is TGTGCCAGCAGCCCAACCGGGGTAGACTACGAGCAGTACTTC.